This TCR beta chain was sequenced in a study of breast tumors, draining lymph nodes, adjacent tissues. This clonotype showed up many times. What it binds is not known. TCRdb ran MiXCR on the multiplex PCR reads and lists one entry per CDR3 protein. The sample contains some 170,000 distinct CDR3 sequences, about 34% of which appear only once. Trimming took off 1 base at V and 1 base at J, with 8 bases between the two ends. CDR1 is LNHDA, CDR2 SQIVND, per germline (reference sequence). This CDR3 has 14 amino acids. The study, taken as a whole, reports: Tumor T cell lymph node origin was a supported hypothesis, not proven. Tumors had less TCR diversity than lymph nodes, more than nontumor tissue. Findings are consistent with lymph node origin and intratumoral expansion of most tumor T cells.

Axillary draining lymph nodes of breast cancer patients supplied the node samples. This clonotype originated in a female donor with breast cancer. Some clones in this sample may be carry-over from other donors' samples. The specimen was axillary lymph node tissue. The chain uses TRBV19 and TRBJ2-7; weak D call: TRBD1 (5 bases). The CDR3 loop reads CASSIVPGSYEQYF. The CDR3, as DNA: TGTGCCAGTAGTATAGTCCCAGGGTCCTACGAGCAGTACTTC.